Below, 30 T cell receptor beta chains from the same sample are listed, as sequenced in a study of blood T cell repertoires in COVID-19. Sequencing was performed with immunoSEQ multiplex PCR; in TCRdb, only in-frame clones are kept and a portion is missing. The sample carries more than 300,000 clones, approximately 88% recorded once. What was sequenced was peripheral blood. Receptors originate from a woman aged 25-40 years with COVID-19, enrolled during active disease.

The rearrangement uses TRBV5-5 and TRBJ1-2; 7 bases map to TRBD1. V gave up 0 bases and J gave up 5 bases; unmatched junction bases: 10. The CDR3 sequence is 16 residues long. Germline values: CDR1 SGHKS, CDR2 YYEKEE (reference sequence). CDR3: CASSLAWYGTDYGYTF. For the CDR3, the DNA is TGTGCCAGCAGCTTGGCCTGGTACGGGACAGATTATGGCTACACCTTC.

V and J are TRBV6-2 or TRBV6-3 and TRBJ1-2, with D possibly matching TRBD1 (5 bases). The germline V and J ends were trimmed by 0 bases and 8 bases, with 22 bases remaining between them. CDR3 length: 17 amino acids. Germline V gene lookup returns CDR1 MNHEY and CDR2 SVGEGT. The CDR3 bases are TGTGCCAGCAGTTACTCGTTTAGTGGAGGGGACGGGAACGGCTACACCTTC. It translates to CASSYSFSGGDGNGYTF.

The count of this clone is one. The chain joins TRBV19 to TRBJ1-2; weak D call: TRBD1 (5 bases). This CDR3 contains 14 residues. The germline V gene has CDR1 LNHDA and CDR2 SQIVND (reference sequence). Between the trimmed V and J ends, which lost 3 bases and 4 bases, there was a span of 12 bases. The CDR3 DNA reads TGTGCCAGTAGTATCAGGGAGGCGGCCTATGGCTACACCTTC. Residues: CASSIREAAYGYTF.

Points on this clone: A single base separates this from a much larger clone, so it may be a read error. The chain joins TRBV10-3 to TRBJ1-5, with unresolved D. Germline CDR1 is ENHRY and CDR2 is SYGVKD. The CDR3 extends over 15 amino acids. The CDR3 sequence: CAISETGRGNQSQHF. The DNA of the CDR3 is TGTGCCATCAGTGAGACTGGGAGAGGCAATCAGTCCCAGCATTTT.

The rearrangement joins TRBV3-1 (or the pseudogene TRBV3-2) to TRBJ2-2; 8 positions match TRBD1. CDR1 LGHDT and CDR2 YNNKEL come from the germline V gene (reference sequence). Trimming at V came to 2 bases and at J to 6 bases, leaving 5 bases not matched to a gene. This CDR3 contains 15 residues. The CDR3 protein is CASSQLTGEPGELFF. CDR3 nucleotide sequence: TGTGCCAGCAGCCAATTGACAGGGGAGCCCGGGGAGCTGTTTTTT.

DNA for the CDR3: TGCGCCAGCAGCTTGTGGGTACAGGCTAACTATGGCTACACCTTC. Translated: CASSLWVQANYGYTF. V usage is TRBV5-1 and J usage is TRBJ1-2; TRBD1 might be the D (5 bases). With 1 base removed from V and 0 bases from J, the gap between germline ends came to 10 bases. The CDR3 consists of 15 residues. Germline V gene sequence: CDR1 SGHRS, CDR2 YFSETQ.

This chain uses TRBV4-3 with TRBJ1-4, with no clear D. Looked up from germline, CDR1 is LGHNA and CDR2 is YSLEER. Trimming left V 5 bases short and J 3 bases short, with 10 bases between. The CDR3 length is 14 residues. For the CDR3, the DNA is TGCGCCAGCAGCAGAGGGCCGGCTAATGAAAAACTGTTTTTT. Its translation is CASSRGPANEKLFF.

The table lists this clone with a count of one. The V call is TRBV10-3, the J call TRBJ2-7, with TRBD1 matching over 10 bases. Germline V gene data show CDR1 as ENHRY and CDR2 as SYGVKD. V was clipped by 4 bases and J by 6 bases; unmatched bases: 9. The CDR3 totals 15 residues. The CDR3 region has the DNA TGTGCCATCAGTGGCCAGGACAGGGGGTTTGGCGAGCAGTACTTC. This translates into CAISGQDRGFGEQYF.

The chain carries TRBV9 and TRBJ2-1, with 7 positions matching TRBD2. CDR3 length: 14 amino acids. Germline V CDR1 and CDR2: SGDLS, YYNGEE. Trimming took 2 bases from V and 5 from J; bases not matched to a gene: 4. This chain's CDR3 is CASSVLAEHNEQFF. CDR3 DNA sequence: TGTGCCAGCAGCGTGCTAGCGGAGCACAATGAGCAGTTCTTC. The full variable domain, rest sourced from reference TRBV9 and TRBJ2-1, is DSGVTQTPKHLITATGQRVTLRCSPRSGDLSVYWYQQSLDQGLQFLIQYYNGEERAKGNILERFSAQQFPDLHSELNLSSLELGDSALYFCASSVLAEHNEQFFGPGTRLTVL.

The chain carries TRBV19 and TRBJ2-3; TRBD1 aligns across 8 bases. Germline loops: CDR1 LNHDA, CDR2 SQIVND (reference sequence). The ends lost 8 bases at V and 2 bases at J; junction bases unmatched: 6. CDR3 length: 14 residues. CDR3 amino acids: CASARTGPTDTQYF. CDR3 DNA sequence: TGTGCCAGTGCCCGGACAGGGCCCACAGATACGCAGTATTTT.

The V and J genes are TRBV5-8 and TRBJ2-7; 7 bases fit TRBD1. The germline gives CDR1 SGHTS, CDR2 YDEGEE. V gave up 4 bases and J gave up 0 bases; unmatched junction bases: 7. This CDR3 is built from 15 residues. CDR3 residues: CASSVGQTFSYEQYV. CDR3 nucleotide sequence: TGTGCCAGCAGCGTGGGACAGACGTTCTCCTACGAGCAGTACGTC.

The chain carries TRBV6-2 or TRBV6-3 and TRBJ2-3; possibly TRBD2 for D (6 bases). Per the germline V gene, CDR1 is MNHEY and CDR2 is SVGEGT. V lost 0 bases and J lost 2, with 12 bases in between. The CDR3 consists of 16 residues. Written as DNA, the CDR3 is TGTGCCAGCAGTTACTCTGGGGGGACCTTCACAGATACGCAGTATTTT. It translates to CASSYSGGTFTDTQYF.

The V gene is TRBV2, the J gene TRBJ1-4; the D is unclear. Germline-derived CDR1 and CDR2 are SNHLY and FYNNEI. The CDR3 length is 13 residues. V lost 5 bases to trimming and J lost 7 bases, with 11 bases between them. The CDR3 nucleotides are TGTGCCAGCAGTCGGTGGGCGGGTGAAAAACTGTTTTTT. This translates into CASSRWAGEKLFF.

The V gene is TRBV19, the J gene TRBJ2-2; possible D gene TRBD2, 5 bases. CDR1 and CDR2 from the germline V gene are LNHDA and SQIVND (reference sequence). Trimming left V 7 bases short and J 0 bases short, with 12 bases between. The CDR3 is 15 amino acids. The CDR3 reads CASTPVGANTGELFF. DNA for the CDR3: TGTGCCAGTACCCCCGTCGGGGCGAACACCGGGGAGCTGTTTTTT.

The rearrangement joins TRBV12-3 or TRBV12-4 to TRBJ2-6; D may be TRBD1 (6 bases). The V and J ends lost 1 base and 12 bases respectively, with 10 bases between them. CDR3 size: 13 residues. The DNA of the CDR3 is TGTGCCAGCAGTTTAGGACAGGCCGGCGTCCTGACTTTC. Its translation is CASSLGQAGVLTF.

The chain combines TRBV24-1 with TRBJ2-1; D call uncertain. V was shortened by 4 bases and J by 9 bases, with 9 bases between the two germline ends. The CDR3 length is 12 residues. Per germline, CDR1 KGHDR and CDR2 SFDVKD. CDR3 DNA: TGTGCCACCAGTGAAGTACCCGGTGAGCAGTTCTTC. Its protein product is CATSEVPGEQFF.

The chain recombines TRBV7-9 with TRBJ2-1; D may be TRBD1 (6 bases). Trimming removed 10 bases from V and 6 bases from J, with 19 bases in between. CDR3 length: 14 residues. The germline V gene encodes CDR1 SEHNR and CDR2 FQNEAQ (reference sequence). The CDR3 reads CAIHRAEGGNEQFF. The DNA for the CDR3 is TGTGCCATCCACAGGGCAGAAGGGGGCAATGAGCAGTTCTTC.

The chain recombines TRBV19 with TRBJ2-3; no firm D call. This CDR3 region has 15 residues. Germline assignment: CDR1 LNHDA and CDR2 SQIVND (reference sequence). Trimming removed 1 base at V and 6 bases at J, with 14 bases between. The CDR3: CASSIGSRVSDTQYF. As DNA, the CDR3 is TGTGCCAGTAGTATAGGTTCTAGAGTAAGCGATACGCAGTATTTT.

V and J are TRBV27 and TRBJ2-3; unclear D gene. CDR1 is MNHEY, CDR2 SMNVEV, per germline (reference sequence). This CDR3 is 14 amino acids long. Trimming cost V 2 bases and J 4 bases, with 10 bases left between them. The CDR3 coding sequence is TGTGCCAGCAGTTTAGTCGCCAGTTCAGATACGCAGTATTTT. Its protein is CASSLVASSDTQYF.

The chain recombines TRBV5-1 with TRBJ1-3; D not resolved. This CDR3 is built from 14 residues. Looked up from germline, CDR1 is SGHRS and CDR2 is YFSETQ. Trimming cost V 1 base and J 3 bases, with 8 bases left between them. The CDR3 is CASSLTTIGNTIYF. The CDR3, as DNA: TGCGCCAGCAGCTTGACGACAATTGGAAACACCATATATTTT.

The chain employs TRBV7-3 and TRBJ1-6; D is ambiguous. Germline V CDR1 and CDR2: SGHTA, FQGTGA. The CDR3 loop spans 15 amino acids. V was trimmed by 8 bases and J by 0 bases, leaving 11 bases between them. This CDR3 reads CASSASGSYNSPLHF. The CDR3 DNA reads as TGTGCCAGCTCAGCCTCGGGCTCCTATAATTCACCCCTCCACTTT.

The chain employs TRBV28 and TRBJ1-5; 11 bases fit TRBD1. Germline lookup yields CDR1 MDHEN and CDR2 SYDVKM. The junction had 12 bases not matched to a gene; V was cut back by 2 bases and J by 0 bases. This CDR3 comprises 20 residues. In nucleotides, the CDR3 is TGTGCCAGCAGTTTAAAGGGCCGGACAGGGGGCTCCTATAGCAATCAGCCCCAGCATTTT. This encodes CASSLKGRTGGSYSNQPQHF.

The chain is built from TRBV7-8 and TRBJ1-5, with D possibly being TRBD1 (6 bases). CDR3 length: 16 amino acids. With 5 bases removed from V and 2 bases from J, the gap between germline ends came to 16 bases. Germline assignment: CDR1 SGHVS and CDR2 FQNEAQ. This chain's CDR3 is CASSLSASGGNQPQHF. CDR3 nucleotides: TGTGCCAGCAGCCTCTCCGCTTCAGGGGGCAATCAGCCCCAGCATTTT.

This clone was observed a single time. This chain connects TRBV6-5 to TRBJ2-3; D unclear. There are 12 residues in the CDR3. Germline loops: CDR1 MNHEY, CDR2 SVGAGI. V gave up 6 bases and J gave up 3 bases, with 7 bases separating them. CDR3: CASRLLTDTQYF. Here the CDR3 DNA reads TGTGCCAGCAGGCTACTAACAGATACGCAGTATTTT.

A few counts support this clone. This sequence joins TRBV7-3 and TRBJ2-7; weak D call: TRBD2 (5 bases). V was pared by 2 bases and J by 3 bases, with 14 bases between. The CDR3 is 15 residues long. The germline V gene has CDR1 SGHTA and CDR2 FQGTGA. CDR3 in DNA: TGTGCCAGCAGCTTATACGGCGGAGACTACTACGAGCAGTACTTC. Translating gives CASSLYGGDYYEQYF.

V usage is TRBV7-9 and J usage is TRBJ2-5; no clear D. Trimming pared 5 bases from V and 5 bases from J, leaving 12 bases between. CDR3 length: 13 amino acids. Germline V gives CDR1 SEHNR, CDR2 FQNEAQ (reference sequence). The CDR3 region has the DNA TGTGCCAGCAGCGCCCTCTTAGCTGAGACCCAGTACTTC. It translates to CASSALLAETQYF.

This chain links TRBV19 with TRBJ2-5; 7 bases map to TRBD1. The CDR3 is 15 amino acids. V shed 4 bases and J 3 bases; nucleotides not matched to a gene: 8. CDR1 and CDR2 from the germline V gene are LNHDA and SQIVND (reference sequence). CDR3 region: CASSTFFDREETQYF. The CDR3 nucleotides read TGTGCCAGTAGTACTTTTTTCGACAGGGAAGAGACCCAGTACTTC.

This chain links TRBV2 with TRBJ1-1; D not resolved. The germline V gene has CDR1 SNHLY and CDR2 FYNNEI. Trimming pared 6 bases from V and 2 bases from J, leaving 4 bases between. The CDR3 length is 11 residues. CDR3 in DNA: TGTGCCAGCAGGGCTAACACTGAAGCTTTCTTT. Translated, it gives CASRANTEAFF.

The chain combines TRBV10-1 with TRBJ2-3; TRBD2 agrees at 9 bases. V was clipped by 6 bases and J by 0 bases; unmatched bases: 1. This CDR3 is 14 amino acids long. CDR1 and CDR2 (germline): WNHNN, SYGVQD (reference sequence). Here the CDR3 DNA reads TGCGCCAGCAGCGCGGGGGGGAGCACAGATACGCAGTATTTT. Residues: CASSAGGSTDTQYF.

The V call is TRBV7-2, the J call TRBJ2-5; the match to TRBD1 covers 11 bases. The germline CDR1 and CDR2 sequences are SGHTA and FQGNSA. After removal of 2 bases from V and 0 bases from J, the junction contained 2 bases not matched to a gene. The CDR3 consists of 16 residues. Written as DNA, the CDR3 is TGTGCCAGCAGCTTAACGGGACAGGGGGACCAAGAGACCCAGTACTTC. Residues: CASSLTGQGDQETQYF.